The 22 T cell receptor beta chains below come from one sample, sequenced in a study of beta chain features in type 1 diabetes. Sequencing targeted expressed TCRB transcripts, as all isolated RNA had been reverse transcribed. TCRdb's table, derived via immunoSEQ multiplex PCR, lists solely in-frame clones and lacks some. The sample includes under 400,000 clones, approximately 15% of them seen just once. The sequenced material came from central memory CD4+ T cells from blood. The receptors shown here come from a man aged 25 to 40 in good health.

The rearrangement links TRBV11-3 to TRBJ2-1, with D unresolved. V shed 5 bases and J shed 7 bases, with 9 bases lying between them. This CDR3 comprises 12 residues. Germline V lookup: CDR1 SGHNT, CDR2 YENEEA. The CDR3 spells CASSRHMNEQFF. The CDR3, as DNA: TGTGCCAGCAGCCGACACATGAATGAGCAGTTCTTC. Using reference TRBV11-3 and TRBJ2-1 for the parts outside the CDR3, the full variable domain is EAGVVQSPRYKIIEKKQPVAFWCNPISGHNTLYWYLQNLGQGPELLIRYENEEAVDDSQLPKDRFSAERLKGVDSTLKIQPAELGDSAVYLCASSRHMNEQFFGPGTRLTVL.

This chain links TRBV29-1 with TRBJ2-7; 9 nucleotides line up with TRBD1. With 4 bases clipped from V and 2 bases from J, the junction kept 0 bases outside the gene matches. The CDR3 is 12 amino acids. Germline V CDR1 and CDR2: SQVTM, ANQGSEA. For the CDR3, the DNA is TGCAGCGTTGGGGACAGGGCCTACGAGCAGTACTTC. The encoded protein is CSVGDRAYEQYF.

The J gene is TRBJ2-7, the V gene TRBV7-9; no definite D call. Germline CDR1 SEHNR, CDR2 FQNEAQ (reference sequence). Trimming removed 1 base at V and 4 bases at J, with 11 bases between. CDR3 length: 14 residues. CDR3 protein: CASSLGVSNYEQYF. The CDR3 nucleotides are TGTGCCAGCAGCTTAGGGGTCAGCAATTACGAGCAGTACTTC.

This clone was found many times. This chain uses TRBV18 with TRBJ2-2; 8 nucleotides line up with TRBD1. J lost 5 bases, V lost 5 bases, and 10 bases had no gene match. CDR1 is KGHSH, CDR2 LQKENI, per germline. The CDR3 sequence is 16 residues long. The CDR3 protein is CASSDRDRKTTGELFF. In DNA, the CDR3 is TGTGCCAGCTCAGACCGGGACAGGAAGACGACCGGGGAGCTGTTTTTT.

The table lists this clone with many counts. The V call is TRBV7-2, the J call TRBJ2-2; 11 bases are a match to TRBD2. J was trimmed by 8 bases and V by 5 bases; bases with no gene match: 7. The germline V gene has CDR1 SGHTA and CDR2 FQGNSA. The CDR3 is made up of 15 amino acids. CDR3 coding DNA: TGTGCCAGCAGCCCCTGGACTAGCGGGTTTGGGGAGCTGTTTTTT. Amino acid sequence: CASSPWTSGFGELFF.

This clone was picked up a small number of times. This chain links TRBV15 with TRBJ2-3, with a tentative D call TRBD1 (6 bases). The CDR3 runs to 14 residues. The V end lost 3 bases, the J end lost 3 bases, and 10 bases lay between the germline ends. CDR1 and CDR2 (germline): LNHNV, YYDKDF (reference sequence). This CDR3 is CATSRGHRTDTQYF. Written as DNA, the CDR3 is TGTGCCACCAGCAGGGGACATCGGACAGATACGCAGTATTTT.

This clone came up a few times. At one end, the junction sequence differs from germline, possibly due to a read error. The genes are TRBV6-1 and TRBJ2-1; no clear D gene. This CDR3 spans 12 amino acids. Per the germline V gene, CDR1 is MNHNS and CDR2 is SASEGT. The CDR3 sequence: CAISESDNEQFF. CDR3 DNA sequence: TGTGCCATCAGTGAGTCTGACAATGAGCAGTTCTTC.

In its sample, this clone was seen a few times. The gene calls are TRBV4-1 and TRBJ2-5, with D perhaps TRBD1 (5 bases). CDR3 length: 13 amino acids. Trimming left V 4 bases short and J 4 bases short, with 10 bases between. Germline V gene lookup returns CDR1 MGHRA and CDR2 YSYEKL. In nucleotides, the CDR3 is TGCGCCAGCAGCCTCGGGCAGGGAGAGACCCAGTACTTC. This translates into CASSLGQGETQYF.

This clone was seen repeatedly, ten times or more. This chain's CDR3 is CASRSTGVAGANVLTF. The CDR3 nucleotides are TGTGCCAGCAGGTCAACAGGGGTGGCTGGGGCCAACGTCCTGACTTTC. The rearrangement uses TRBV28 and TRBJ2-6, with 7 bases aligning to TRBD1. V was clipped by 6 bases and J by 2 bases; unmatched bases: 7. CDR3 length equals 16 residues. Per the germline V gene, CDR1 is MDHEN and CDR2 is SYDVKM.

This clone was counted only a few times. This chain joins TRBV6-5 and TRBJ1-1, with a weak D call TRBD1 (5 bases). Trimming shortened V by 5 bases and J by 2 bases, and 9 bases separated the two germline ends. CDR1 and CDR2 (germline): MNHEY, SVGAGI. The CDR3 has 13 amino acids. CDR3 DNA: TGTGCCAGCAGTGTACAGGAAAACACTGAAGCTTTCTTT. This sequence encodes CASSVQENTEAFF.

This rearrangement joins TRBV18 to TRBJ2-7; D gene unclear. Looked up from germline, CDR1 is KGHSH and CDR2 is LQKENI. The CDR3 covers 13 residues. Trimming cost V 6 bases and J 2 bases, with 11 bases left between them. The CDR3 DNA reads TGTGCCAGCTCCCTTGATATGGCCTACGAGCAGTACGTC. Amino acids: CASSLDMAYEQYV.

As concerns this clone: This sample includes further DNA sequences coding for the same CDR3. The chain links TRBV18 to TRBJ1-2, with D possibly TRBD1 on 5 matching bases. Germline-derived CDR1 and CDR2 are KGHSH and LQKENI. CDR3 size: 13 residues. The V gene lost 3 bases and the J gene lost 3 bases, with 8 bases spanning the gap. CDR3: CASSPGTDYGYTF. In nucleotides, the CDR3 is TGTGCCAGCTCACCTGGGACGGACTATGGCTACACCTTC.

This chain uses TRBV7-6 with TRBJ1-5; TRBD1 might be the D (5 bases). Per the germline V gene, CDR1 is SGHVS and CDR2 is FNYEAQ. This CDR3 region has 13 residues. The V end was cut by 0 bases, the J end by 8 bases, with 8 bases between. The CDR3 sequence is CASSLALGEPQHF. CDR3 in DNA: TGTGCCAGCAGCTTAGCGCTGGGGGAGCCCCAGCATTTT. Using reference TRBV7-6 and TRBJ1-5 for the parts outside the CDR3, the full variable domain is GAGVSQSPRYKVTKRGQDVALRCDPISGHVSLYWYRQALGQGPEFLTYFNYEAQQDKSGLPNDRFSAERPEGSISTLTIQRTEQRDSAMYRCASSLALGEPQHFGDGTRLSIL.

V gene TRBV5-6 combines with J gene TRBJ2-7, with D maybe TRBD2 (6 bases). Trimming removed 1 base from V and 10 bases from J, with 12 bases in between. Germline V gene data show CDR1 as SGHDT and CDR2 as YYEEEE. The CDR3 contains 12 residues. This CDR3 reads CASSLRGGGQYV. The CDR3 coding sequence is TGTGCCAGCAGCTTGCGGGGAGGAGGACAGTACGTC.

The table lists this clone with a few counts. This rearrangement joins TRBV7-2 to TRBJ2-5; 10 positions agree with TRBD2. Germline V CDR1 and CDR2: SGHTA, FQGNSA. The CDR3 length is 16 residues. V trimming: 5 bases; J trimming: 4 bases; junction bases outside the gene matches: 10. CDR3 bases: TGTGCCAGCAGCCTCGATAGCGGGAGGATGATAGAGACCCAGTACTTC. It is translated as CASSLDSGRMIETQYF.

A few counts support this clone. The chain uses TRBV30 and TRBJ2-1; TRBD2 matches at 10 bases. Trimming at V came to 2 bases and at J to 6 bases, leaving 10 bases not matched to a gene. The germline V gene has CDR1 GTSNPN and CDR2 SVGIG (reference sequence). The CDR3 covers 16 residues. The CDR3: CAWSPPLAGDLNEQFF. Here the CDR3 DNA reads TGTGCCTGGAGTCCACCCCTAGCGGGGGACCTCAATGAGCAGTTCTTC.

The gene calls are TRBV6-1 and TRBJ1-5; 9 bases match TRBD1. V dropped 5 bases and J dropped 5; count of bases not matched to a gene: 1. The germline gives CDR1 MNHNS, CDR2 SASEGT. The CDR3 is made up of 13 amino acids. The CDR3 DNA is TGTGCCAGCAGTAGGGACAGGGATCAGCCCCAGCATTTT. Protein: CASSRDRDQPQHF.

This clone has just a few counts. CDR3 coding DNA: TGTGCCAGCAGTCCACTTGGCTACGAGCAGTACTTC. Translating it yields CASSPLGYEQYF. The rearrangement joins TRBV6-5 to TRBJ2-7; D ambiguous. The germline gives CDR1 MNHEY, CDR2 SVGAGI. The CDR3 contains 12 residues. V lost 5 bases and J lost 3, with 8 bases in between.

The rearrangement links TRBV5-6 to TRBJ2-4; 10 bases align to TRBD1. The CDR3 covers 16 residues. V lost 4 bases and J lost 5; bases outside the gene matches: 9. Germline V gives CDR1 SGHDT, CDR2 YYEEEE. The CDR3: CASSAVPGTGENIQYF. CDR3 nucleotide sequence: TGTGCCAGCAGCGCAGTCCCCGGGACAGGGGAAAACATTCAGTACTTC. Full variable domain (missing parts from reference TRBV5-6 and TRBJ2-4): DAGVTQSPTHLIKTRGQQVTLRCSPKSGHDTVSWYQQALGQGPQFIFQYYEEEERQRGNFPDRFSGHQFPNYSSELNVNALLLGDSALYLCASSAVPGTGENIQYFGAGTRLSVL.

This clone was detected a few times. The V call is TRBV4-2, the J call TRBJ1-5; 8 nucleotides agree with TRBD1. In germline, CDR1 is LGHNA, CDR2 YNFKEQ. Germline trimming cut 3 bases from V and 9 bases from J; bases unmatched to any gene: 7. The CDR3 is 14 residues long. The CDR3 DNA reads as TGTGCCAGCAGCCAGTCGACAGGGGTGACGCCCCAGCATTTT. This encodes CASSQSTGVTPQHF.

The V call is TRBV5-4, the J call TRBJ2-1; 7 nucleotides align to TRBD1. In germline, CDR1 is SGHNT, CDR2 YYREEE (reference sequence). The CDR3 loop spans 13 amino acids. The V and J ends lost 2 bases and 9 bases, in that order; junction bases with no gene match: 5. The CDR3 loop reads CASSLQGYGEQFF. The CDR3 DNA follows: TGTGCCAGCAGCTTACAGGGGTACGGTGAGCAGTTCTTC. Combining the CDR3 with reference TRBV5-4 and TRBJ2-1 gives the whole variable domain ETGVTQSPTHLIKTRGQQVTLRCSSQSGHNTVSWYQQALGQGPQFIFQYYREEENGRGNFPPRFSGLQFPNYSSELNVNALELDDSALYLCASSLQGYGEQFFGPGTRLTVL.

This chain links TRBV19 with TRBJ2-6; D ambiguous. The germline CDR1 and CDR2 sequences are LNHDA and SQIVND (reference sequence). Trimming took off 5 bases at V and 1 base at J, with 9 bases between the two ends. This CDR3 has 15 amino acids. CDR3 protein: CASSPGRSGANVLTF. DNA of the CDR3: TGTGCCAGTAGTCCCGGTAGGTCTGGGGCCAACGTCCTGACTTTC. Variable domain in full (rest from reference TRBV19 and TRBJ2-6): DGGITQSPKYLFRKEGQNVTLSCEQNLNHDAMYWYRQDPGQGLRLIYYSQIVNDFQKGDIAEGYSVSREKKESFPLTVTSAQKNPTAFYLCASSPGRSGANVLTFGAGSRLTVL.